Presented here are 21 T cell receptor beta chains from one specimen sequenced in a study of blood T cell repertoires in COVID-19. The assay was immunoSEQ multiplex PCR, and TCRdb's table has in-frame clones only and misses some. This table holds around 99,000 clones, around 81% found once. The sequencing sample was made of peripheral blood. The receptor set was obtained from a man in his forties or fifties who had recovered from COVID-19.

The V call is TRBV5-1, the J call TRBJ2-3, with D possibly TRBD2 on 6 matching bases. Trimming removed 2 bases from V and 2 bases from J, with 12 bases in between. From germline, CDR1 is SGHRS and CDR2 YFSETQ. The CDR3 extends over 15 amino acids. The CDR3 is CASSLLAGLTDTQYF. CDR3 bases: TGCGCCAGCAGCTTACTGGCGGGGCTCACAGATACGCAGTATTTT.

The count of this clone is one. V gene TRBV6-2 or TRBV6-3 combines with J gene TRBJ2-7; D is perhaps TRBD2 (6 bases). The CDR3 runs 21 residues. CDR1 and CDR2 from the germline V gene are MNHEY and SVGEGT. Trimming took off 5 bases at V and 3 bases at J, with 35 bases between the two ends. In DNA, the CDR3 is TGTGCCAGCAGTACCCGGACTAAGTTCGCGAGCCAAACCTCTCCTATCTACGAGCAGTACTTC. This encodes CASSTRTKFASQTSPIYEQYF.

CDR3 region: CASRGQDKGDKETQYF. The CDR3 DNA reads TGTGCCAGCAGGGGGCAGGACAAAGGGGATAAAGAGACCCAGTACTTC. The rearrangement uses TRBV28 and TRBJ2-5, with D possibly matching TRBD1 (5 bases). The ends were cut back, 6 bases at V and 3 bases at J, with 20 bases in the middle. The CDR3 runs to 16 residues. Germline V gives CDR1 MDHEN, CDR2 SYDVKM.

The chain links TRBV27 to TRBJ2-3; TRBD1 agrees at 10 bases. Trimming took 6 bases from V and 4 from J; bases not matched to a gene: 7. Germline V gene lookup returns CDR1 MNHEY and CDR2 SMNVEV (reference sequence). The CDR3 has 15 amino acids. DNA of the CDR3: TGTGCCAGCAGGACGTCCGGGACAGGGGCAGATACGCAGTATTTT. Its translation is CASRTSGTGADTQYF.

The chain couples TRBV18 to TRBJ2-7; D perhaps matches TRBD2 (5 bases). The germline gives CDR1 KGHSH, CDR2 LQKENI. The CDR3 totals 15 residues. V was shortened by 0 bases and J by 4 bases, with 13 bases between the two germline ends. The CDR3 region is CASSPPTGIYYEQYF. The CDR3 DNA follows: TGTGCCAGCTCACCACCAACGGGGATTTATTACGAGCAGTACTTC.

The chain couples TRBV5-5 to TRBJ2-3; 9 bases agree with TRBD2. CDR1 is SGHKS and CDR2 is YYEKEE in the germline V gene (reference sequence). The CDR3 sequence is 17 residues long. The V and J ends lost 1 base and 2 bases, in that order; junction bases with no gene match: 8. The CDR3 protein is CASSLKLAGAFTDTQYF. The CDR3 bases are TGTGCCAGCAGCTTGAAGTTAGCGGGGGCCTTCACAGATACGCAGTATTTT.

The V gene is TRBV12-3 or TRBV12-4, the J gene TRBJ1-2, with 10 bases that match TRBD1. V dropped 6 bases and J dropped 6; count of bases not matched to a gene: 4. The CDR3 has 13 residues. The CDR3 bases are TGTGCCAGCAGCTCCGACAGGGGGCATGGCTACACCTTC. As protein: CASSSDRGHGYTF.

This chain uses TRBV11-3 with TRBJ2-3; 8 nucleotides line up with TRBD2. Trimming at V came to 3 bases and at J to 8 bases, leaving 10 bases not matched to a gene. Germline CDR1 reads SGHNT; CDR2 reads YENEEA. The CDR3 is 15 residues long. This CDR3 reads CASSLLGRGEATQYF. The DNA for the CDR3 is TGTGCCAGCAGCTTGCTAGGGCGGGGGGAGGCTACGCAGTATTTT.

The chain has TRBV29-1 and TRBJ1-1; 9 bases are a match to TRBD1. V lost 7 bases to trimming and J lost 2 bases; unmatched junction nucleotides: 8. Germline CDR1 is SQVTM and CDR2 is ANQGSEA. The CDR3 is 14 residues long. CDR3 amino acids: CSAYEQGANTEAFF. In DNA form, the CDR3 reads TGCAGCGCCTACGAACAGGGGGCAAACACTGAAGCTTTCTTT.

The chain is built from TRBV5-8 and TRBJ2-3, with a weak D call TRBD2 (6 bases). The V gene lost 0 bases and the J gene lost 6 bases, with 11 bases spanning the gap. CDR1 is SGHTS, CDR2 YDEGEE, per germline. The CDR3 spans 14 residues. CDR3 amino acids: CASSLGGGVDTQYF. As DNA, the CDR3 is TGTGCCAGCAGCTTGGGAGGAGGGGTGGATACGCAGTATTTT. Full variable domain (outside the CDR3, taken from reference TRBV5-8 and TRBJ2-3): EAGVTQSPTHLIKTRGQQATLRCSPISGHTSVYWYQQALGLGLQFLLWYDEGEERNRGNFPPRFSGRQFPNYSSELNVNALELEDSALYLCASSLGGGVDTQYFGPGTRLTVL.

This clone appeared a few times. This chain connects TRBV7-2 to TRBJ1-5; TRBD1 is a possible D gene (6 bases). In germline, CDR1 is SGHTA, CDR2 FQGNSA. V was cut by 1 base and J by 2 bases, with 9 bases left in between. The CDR3 loop spans 15 amino acids. CDR3 nucleotides: TGTGCCAGCAGCTTAGATAGACAGGGCAATCAGCCCCAGCATTTT. Translation: CASSLDRQGNQPQHF.

This rearrangement joins TRBV5-6 to TRBJ1-3; 7 bases fit TRBD1. CDR3 length: 15 residues. V lost 4 bases and J lost 3; bases outside the gene matches: 7. Per germline, CDR1 SGHDT and CDR2 YYEEEE. The CDR3 spells CASSTAQGYGNTIYF. CDR3 in DNA: TGTGCCAGCAGCACGGCACAGGGGTATGGAAACACCATATATTTT.

J is TRBJ1-6 and V is TRBV14; D call uncertain. Germline V gene sequence: CDR1 SGHDN, CDR2 FVKESK. The CDR3 runs to 13 residues. V lost 7 bases and J 9 bases, leaving 13 bases between the germline ends. Here the CDR3 DNA reads TGTGCCAGCATAGCTCTCCCGAGTTCACCCCTCCACTTT. It translates to CASIALPSSPLHF.

The chain's CDR3 is CASSFLQQGVGQPQHF. Written as DNA, the CDR3 is TGTGCCAGCAGTTTCCTCCAACAGGGGGTAGGTCAGCCCCAGCATTTT. The chain links TRBV6-2 or TRBV6-3 to TRBJ1-5, with 8 bases matching TRBD1. CDR3 size: 16 residues. Germline CDR1 is MNHEY and CDR2 is SVGEGT. J gave up 6 bases and V 4 bases, and 11 bases lay outside the gene matches.

The chain uses TRBV19 and TRBJ2-7; 7 nucleotides agree with TRBD1. The CDR3 has 14 residues. J lost 3 bases, V lost 1 base, and 3 bases had no gene match. The germline gives CDR1 LNHDA, CDR2 SQIVND (reference sequence). The CDR3 DNA reads TGTGCCAGTAGTATAGCGACAGGGTACTACGAGCAGTACTTC. It specifies CASSIATGYYEQYF. Drawing the rest from reference TRBV19 and TRBJ2-7, the complete variable domain is DGGITQSPKYLFRKEGQNVTLSCEQNLNHDAMYWYRQDPGQGLRLIYYSQIVNDFQKGDIAEGYSVSREKKESFPLTVTSAQKNPTAFYLCASSIATGYYEQYFGPGTRLTVT.

This chain connects TRBV7-3 to TRBJ1-1, with D possibly matching TRBD1 (6 bases). V was clipped by 2 bases and J by 7 bases, with 14 bases between them. CDR3 size: 14 residues. The germline gives CDR1 SGHTA, CDR2 FQGTGA. CDR3 sequence (DNA): TGTGCCAGCAGCTTAGGGTATACAGGGAGTGAAGCTTTCTTT. Protein: CASSLGYTGSEAFF.

The genes are TRBV7-8 and TRBJ1-1, with no clear D. Germline V gene data show CDR1 as SGHVS and CDR2 as FQNEAQ. This CDR3 region has 12 residues. V was trimmed by 5 bases and J by 6 bases, leaving 10 bases between them. CDR3 residues: CASSPREAEAFF. Here the CDR3 DNA reads TGTGCCAGCAGCCCACGGGAGGCTGAAGCTTTCTTT. Combining the CDR3 with reference TRBV7-8 and TRBJ1-1 gives the whole variable domain GAGVSQSPRYKVAKRGQDVALRCDPISGHVSLFWYQQALGQGPEFLTYFQNEAQLDKSGLPSDRFFAERPEGSVSTLKIQRTQQEDSAVYLCASSPREAEAFFGQGTRLTVV.

The chain is built from TRBV4-2 and TRBJ2-5; 9 bases match TRBD2. The CDR3 covers 16 residues. V trimming: 1 base; J trimming: 1 base; junction bases outside the gene matches: 4. CDR1 is LGHNA, CDR2 YNFKEQ, per germline. CDR3 bases: TGTGCCAGCAGCCAAGGCAGCGGGAGGCTCCAAGAGACCCAGTACTTC. Translation: CASSQGSGRLQETQYF.

This chain connects TRBV9 to TRBJ2-5; 7 bases are a match to TRBD2. J lost 7 bases, V lost 4 bases, and 10 bases had no gene match. The CDR3 has 14 amino acids. Germline CDR1 reads SGDLS; CDR2 reads YYNGEE. The CDR3 DNA reads as TGTGCCAGCAGCCCCGAAACGGGGGGACTGACCCAGTACTTC. Amino acids: CASSPETGGLTQYF. The full variable domain, in which reference TRBV9 and TRBJ2-5 provide the parts outside the CDR3, is DSGVTQTPKHLITATGQRVTLRCSPRSGDLSVYWYQQSLDQGLQFLIQYYNGEERAKGNILERFSAQQFPDLHSELNLSSLELGDSALYFCASSPETGGLTQYFGPGTRLLVL.

J is TRBJ2-2 and V is TRBV18, with D possibly matching TRBD1 (6 bases). Trimming removed 3 bases at V and 5 bases at J, with 16 bases between. In germline, CDR1 is KGHSH, CDR2 LQKENI. This CDR3 is built from 16 residues. The CDR3 DNA reads as TGTGCCAGCTCACCCGCACCGGGACAACTAACCGGGGAGCTGTTTTTT. Protein product: CASSPAPGQLTGELFF. The entire variable domain, with the rest obtained from reference TRBV18 and TRBJ2-2, is as follows: NAGVMQNPRHLVRRRGQEARLRCSPMKGHSHVYWYRQLPEEGLKFMVYLQKENIIDESGMPKERFSAEFPKEGPSILRIQQVVRGDSAAYFCASSPAPGQLTGELFFGEGSRLTVL.

The rearrangement uses TRBV7-9 and TRBJ2-1, with 9 positions matching TRBD2. This CDR3 has 17 amino acids. CDR1 is SEHNR, CDR2 FQNEAQ, per germline (reference sequence). The J segment lost 2 bases and the V segment lost 6 bases, leaving 11 bases of the junction unmatched. The CDR3: CASSHRAGGPAYNEQFF. CDR3 DNA sequence: TGTGCCAGCAGTCATAGGGCGGGGGGGCCTGCCTACAATGAGCAGTTCTTC.